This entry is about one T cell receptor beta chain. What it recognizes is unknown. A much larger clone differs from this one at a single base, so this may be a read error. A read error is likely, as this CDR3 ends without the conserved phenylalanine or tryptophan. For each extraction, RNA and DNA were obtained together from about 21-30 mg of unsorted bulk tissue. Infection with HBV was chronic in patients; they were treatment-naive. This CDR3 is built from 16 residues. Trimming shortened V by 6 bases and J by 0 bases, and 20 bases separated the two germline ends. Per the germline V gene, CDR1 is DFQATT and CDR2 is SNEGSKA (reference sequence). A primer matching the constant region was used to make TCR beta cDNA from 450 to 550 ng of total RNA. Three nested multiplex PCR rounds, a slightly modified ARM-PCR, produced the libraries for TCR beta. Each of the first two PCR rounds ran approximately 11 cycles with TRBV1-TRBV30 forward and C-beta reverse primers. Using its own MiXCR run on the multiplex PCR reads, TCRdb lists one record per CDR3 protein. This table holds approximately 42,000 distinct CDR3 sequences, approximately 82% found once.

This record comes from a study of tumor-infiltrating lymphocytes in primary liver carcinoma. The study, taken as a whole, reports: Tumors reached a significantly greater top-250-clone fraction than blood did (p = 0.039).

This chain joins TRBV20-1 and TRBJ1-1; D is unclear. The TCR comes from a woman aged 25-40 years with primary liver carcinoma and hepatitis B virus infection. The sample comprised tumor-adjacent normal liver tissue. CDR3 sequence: CSAIPLGLNMNTEAFL. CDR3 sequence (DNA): TGCAGTGCGATCCCCCTAGGCCTTAACATGAACACTGAAGCTTTCTTA.